This section outlines one T cell receptor (beta chain) sequence together with its context. This record belongs to a study of blood T cells in healthy people across ages. Combining a sample-barcoded 5' primer with a J-beta primer mix, a second PCR ran for about 6 to 11 cycles. Each CDR3 protein is one row after TCRdb ran MiXCR on the 5' RACE reads. This table holds over 450,000 distinct CDR3 sequences, around 24% found once. Per germline, CDR1 SQVTM and CDR2 ANQGSEA. Trimming took 7 bases from V and 4 from J, leaving 19 bases between them. This CDR3 has 15 residues. The same specimen was also included in a second study, on T cells of mothers and their children.

The TCR sequence derives from a boy aged 5 to 17 in good health. Sequences were obtained from blood. The chain carries TRBV29-1 and TRBJ2-2; D may be TRBD1 (6 bases). The CDR3 DNA follows: TGCAGCGCGTTGGGCAGGGGCGCGGGCACCGGGGAGCTGTTTTTT. The encoded protein is CSALGRGAGTGELFF.